These T cell receptor beta chains were read from a single sample in a study of control samples from healthy donors and cancer patients. Sequencing was performed with immunoSEQ multiplex PCR; in TCRdb, only in-frame clones are kept and a portion is missing. The sample lists approximately 220,000 clones, around 94% occurring once. Sequenced material: blood. These receptors originate from a man between 50 and 59 years old in good health. The CDR3 runs from the conserved cysteine through the conserved F or W. The order of the fields is D gene, clone size, J gene, V gene, CDR3 protein, CDR3 DNA. D genes are given only for firm matches. A clone size is listed for some rows: how often the clone was seen (once, few, many), or a class if it is expanded.

D: TRBD1; size: -; J: TRBJ1-2; V: TRBV19; CDR3: CASSIRPRQGDGYTF; DNA: TGTGCCAGTAGTATAAGGCCGCGACAGGGAGACGGCTACACCTTC
D: TRBD2; size: -; J: TRBJ2-1; V: TRBV7-2; CDR3: CASSRDILPGLALF; DNA: TGTGCCAGCAGCCGGGACATCTTACCGGGACTAGCTCTCTTC
D: -; size: -; J: TRBJ1-4; V: TRBV4-3; CDR3: CASSLDHLSSSNEKLFF; DNA: TGCGCCAGCAGCCTCGATCATTTGAGCAGCTCTAATGAAAAACTGTTTTTT
D: TRBD1; size: -; J: TRBJ1-5; V: TRBV28; CDR3: CASIDLWTGWNQPQHF; DNA: TGTGCCAGCATCGACCTCTGGACAGGGTGGAATCAGCCCCAGCATTTT
D: -; size: -; J: TRBJ2-2; V: TRBV7-9; CDR3: CASSQTTGSESTGELFF; DNA: TGTGCCAGCAGCCAGACCACGGGGTCGGAGAGCACCGGGGAGCTGTTTTTT
D: -; size: -; J: TRBJ2-5; V: TRBV20-1; CDR3: CSARAPETQYF; DNA: TGCAGCGCTCGAGCCCCAGAGACCCAGTACTTC
D: -; size: -; J: TRBJ2-2; V: TRBV5-1; CDR3: CASSSQGLYGGELFF; DNA: TGCGCCAGCAGCTCGCAGGGTCTGTATGGCGGGGAGCTGTTTTTT
D: TRBD1; size: -; J: TRBJ1-5; V: TRBV24-1; CDR3: CATSGGGKQPQHF; DNA: TGTGCCACCTCAGGGGGCGGGAAACAGCCCCAGCATTTT
D: -; size: -; J: TRBJ2-4; V: TRBV19; CDR3: CASGGRNIQYF; DNA: TGTGCCAGTGGGGGGAGGAACATTCAGTACTTC
D: -; size: once; J: TRBJ1-1; V: TRBV12-3/TRBV12-4; CDR3: CASSFVGGVGFF; DNA: TGTGCCAGCAGTTTCGTAGGAGGGGTGGGTTTCTTT
D: -; size: -; J: TRBJ2-2; V: TRBV10-2; CDR3: CASSDARGITGELFF; DNA: TGCGCCAGCAGTGACGCGAGGGGGATAACCGGGGAGCTGTTTTTT
D: TRBD1; size: -; J: TRBJ1-4; V: TRBV6-5; CDR3: CASSRTGFKSEKLFF; DNA: TGTGCCAGCAGCCGGACAGGGTTTAAAAGTGAAAAACTGTTTTTT
D: TRBD1; size: -; J: TRBJ2-3; V: TRBV5-1; CDR3: CASSWQGARDTQYF; DNA: TGCGCCAGCAGCTGGCAGGGGGCCAGAGATACGCAGTATTTT
D: -; size: -; J: TRBJ1-6; V: TRBV7-2; CDR3: CASSPGHNNSPLHF; DNA: TGTGCCAGCAGCCCGGGACATAATAATTCACCCCTCCACTTT
D: -; size: -; J: TRBJ1-5; V: TRBV28; CDR3: CASSTGTSLGNQPQHF; DNA: TGTGCCAGCAGTACCGGGACCTCTTTGGGCAATCAGCCCCAGCATTTT
D: -; size: -; J: TRBJ2-7; V: TRBV24-1; CDR3: CATSDTGYEQYF; DNA: TGTGCCACCAGTGATACCGGCTACGAGCAGTACTTC
D: -; size: -; J: TRBJ2-1; V: TRBV7-3; CDR3: CASSSMGGVKANEQFF; DNA: TGTGCCAGCAGCTCCATGGGCGGGGTTAAGGCCAATGAGCAGTTCTTC